The sequence of this T cell receptor beta chain was determined in a study of shared clonotypes between healthy human individuals. Study-wide background: Donors, aged 18 to 49, were a couple of women and three men.

The V segment lost 7 bases and the J segment 6 bases; nucleotides outside the gene matches: 7. The CDR3 is 13 amino acids. Germline values: CDR1 MDHEN, CDR2 SYDVKM. Comment on this clone: Its antigen is not known.

Broader study findings: For naive CD4 cells, 4% to 6% of clonotypes were shared across a few donors. Clonotype sharing among donors likely depends on sequencing depth.

Profiling relied on immunoSEQ multiplex PCR, and the TCRdb table lists in-frame clones only, not all of them. The table has about 2,500,000 clones, around nine tenths seen once. The source of this sequence is a man younger than 35 in good health. Input material: naive CD4+ T cells sorted from blood. Subset given: CD45RA+ positively selected. The chain uses TRBV28 and TRBJ2-7, with 9 nucleotides matching TRBD1. Written as DNA, the CDR3 is TGTGCCAGCACCCTACGGGACAGGGTCGAGCAGTACTTC. Amino acids: CASTLRDRVEQYF.